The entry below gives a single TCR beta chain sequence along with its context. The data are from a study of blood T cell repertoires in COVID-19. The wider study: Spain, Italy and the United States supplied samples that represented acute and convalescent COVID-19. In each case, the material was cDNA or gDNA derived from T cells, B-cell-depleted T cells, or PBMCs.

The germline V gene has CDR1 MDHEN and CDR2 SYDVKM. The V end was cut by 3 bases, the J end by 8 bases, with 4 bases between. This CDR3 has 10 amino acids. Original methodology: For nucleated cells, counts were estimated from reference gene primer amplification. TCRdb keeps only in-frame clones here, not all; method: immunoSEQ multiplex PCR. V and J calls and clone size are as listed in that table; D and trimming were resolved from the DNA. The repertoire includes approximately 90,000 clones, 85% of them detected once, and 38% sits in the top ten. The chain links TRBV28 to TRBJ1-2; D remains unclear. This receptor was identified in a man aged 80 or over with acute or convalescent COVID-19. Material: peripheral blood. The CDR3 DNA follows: TGTGCCAGCAGTTTTGAGGGCTACACCTTC. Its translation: CASSFEGYTF.